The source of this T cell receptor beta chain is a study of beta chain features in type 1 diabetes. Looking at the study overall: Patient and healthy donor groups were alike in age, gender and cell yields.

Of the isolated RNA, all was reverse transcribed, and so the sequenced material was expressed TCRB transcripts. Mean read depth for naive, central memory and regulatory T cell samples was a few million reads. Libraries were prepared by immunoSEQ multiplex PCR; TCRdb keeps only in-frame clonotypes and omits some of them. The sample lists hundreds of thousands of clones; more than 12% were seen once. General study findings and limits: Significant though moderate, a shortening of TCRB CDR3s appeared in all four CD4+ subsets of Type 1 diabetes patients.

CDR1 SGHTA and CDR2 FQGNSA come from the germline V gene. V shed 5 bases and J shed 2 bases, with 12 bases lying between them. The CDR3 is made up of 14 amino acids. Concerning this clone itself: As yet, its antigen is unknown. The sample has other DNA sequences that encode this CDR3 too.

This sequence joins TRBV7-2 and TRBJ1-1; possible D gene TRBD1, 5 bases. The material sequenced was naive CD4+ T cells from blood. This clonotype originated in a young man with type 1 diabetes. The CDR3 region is CASSPGTANTEAFF. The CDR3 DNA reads TGTGCCAGCAGCCCCGGGACGGCTAACACTGAAGCTTTCTTT.